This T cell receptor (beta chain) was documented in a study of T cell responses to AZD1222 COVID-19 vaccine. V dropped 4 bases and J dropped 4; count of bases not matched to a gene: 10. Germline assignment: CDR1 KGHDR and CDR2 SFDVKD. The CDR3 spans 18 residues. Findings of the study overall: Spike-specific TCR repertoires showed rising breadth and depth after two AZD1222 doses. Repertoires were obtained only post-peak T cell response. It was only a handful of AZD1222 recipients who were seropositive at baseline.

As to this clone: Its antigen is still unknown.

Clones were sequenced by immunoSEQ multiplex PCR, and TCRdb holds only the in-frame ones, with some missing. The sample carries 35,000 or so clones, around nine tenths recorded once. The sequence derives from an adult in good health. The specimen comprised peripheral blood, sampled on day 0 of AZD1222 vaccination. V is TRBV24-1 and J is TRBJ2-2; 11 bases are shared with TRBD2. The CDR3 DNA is TGTGCCACCAGTGAGAATAGCGGGAGGGCCGTAGGCACCGGGGAGCTGTTTTTT. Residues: CATSENSGRAVGTGELFF.